This paragraph covers one T cell receptor (beta chain) sequence. Within the sample, other DNA sequences also encode this same CDR3. Trimming removed 2 bases from V and 3 bases from J, with 8 bases in between. This CDR3 has 13 residues. The V gene's germline CDR1 is SGHNT and CDR2 YENEEA. The table came from immunoSEQ multiplex PCR; TCRdb's copy has only in-frame clones and leaves some out. The table shows some 1.4 million clones, with about 96% occurring only once. The data were obtained in a study of shared clonotypes between healthy human individuals. The chain joins TRBV11-3 to TRBJ2-7; possible D gene TRBD1, 5 bases. The sample comprised naive CD4+ T cells sorted from blood. Stated subset: CD45RA+ positively selected. The receptor's source is a man aged 25-45 years in good health. The chain's CDR3 is CASSLQGSYEQYF. The CDR3 DNA is TGTGCCAGCAGCTTACAGGGCAGCTACGAGCAGTACTTC.